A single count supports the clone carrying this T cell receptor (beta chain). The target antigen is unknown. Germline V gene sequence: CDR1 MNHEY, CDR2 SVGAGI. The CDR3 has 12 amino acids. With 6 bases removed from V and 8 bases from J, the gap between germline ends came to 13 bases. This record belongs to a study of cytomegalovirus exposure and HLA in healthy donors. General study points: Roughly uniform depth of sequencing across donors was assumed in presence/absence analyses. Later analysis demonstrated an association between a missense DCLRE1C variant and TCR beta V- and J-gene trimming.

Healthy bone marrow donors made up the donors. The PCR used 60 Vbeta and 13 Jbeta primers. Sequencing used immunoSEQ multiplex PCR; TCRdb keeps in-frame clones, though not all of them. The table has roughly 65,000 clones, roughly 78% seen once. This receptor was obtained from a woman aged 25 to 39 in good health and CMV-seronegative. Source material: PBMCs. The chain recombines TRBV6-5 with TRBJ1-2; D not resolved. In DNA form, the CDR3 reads TGTGCCAGCAGGTCCTCTATCGAGGGCTACACCTTC. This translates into CASRSSIEGYTF.